What follows are 7 T cell receptor beta chains derived from one specimen sequenced in a study of OX40 agonist ivuxolimab in advanced cancers. Using immunoSEQ multiplex PCR, the repertoire was profiled, and TCRdb retains in-frame clones only, with some absent. This table has more than 65,000 clones, around 88% appearing once. Sequenced here: CD4+ or CD8+ T cells sorted from blood, sampled in a trial of the OX40 agonist ivuxolimab. These receptor sequences come from an adult with an advanced solid tumor such as melanoma, head and neck, liver or kidney cancer.

V gene TRBV27 combines with J gene TRBJ2-3; TRBD2 matches at 10 bases. Germline lookup yields CDR1 MNHEY and CDR2 SMNVEV (reference sequence). The CDR3 has 13 residues. The V segment lost 6 bases and the J segment 6 bases; nucleotides outside the gene matches: 3. The CDR3 DNA sequence: TGTGCCAGCAGGCTAGCGGGGGACGATACGCAGTATTTT. This translates into CASRLAGDDTQYF.

The V call is TRBV5-6, the J call TRBJ1-3; no clear D. The V gene lost 4 bases and the J gene lost 4 bases, with 15 bases spanning the gap. Germline assignment: CDR1 SGHDT and CDR2 YYEEEE. This CDR3 has 15 amino acids. This CDR3 reads CASSRAVTSGNTIYF. The CDR3 coding sequence is TGTGCCAGCAGCCGCGCCGTTACCTCAGGAAACACCATATATTTT.

V gene TRBV29-1 combines with J gene TRBJ1-2; TRBD1 might be the D (6 bases). Germline loops: CDR1 SQVTM, CDR2 ANQGSEA. V shed 4 bases and J shed 4 bases, with 16 bases lying between them. The CDR3 covers 14 residues. CDR3 in amino acids: CSVATVPGAYGYTF. For the CDR3, the DNA is TGCAGCGTTGCCACTGTGCCAGGGGCCTATGGCTACACCTTC. The entire variable domain, with the rest obtained from reference TRBV29-1 and TRBJ1-2, is as follows: SAVISQKPSRDICQRGTSLTIQCQVDSQVTMMFWYRQQPGQSLTLIATANQGSEATYESGFVIDKFPISRPNLTFSTLTVSNMSPEDSSIYLCSVATVPGAYGYTFGSGTRLTVV.

This clone was seen only once. The chain has TRBV14 and TRBJ2-1; D might be TRBD2 (7 bases). The CDR3 covers 16 residues. CDR1 is SGHDN, CDR2 FVKESK, per germline. V shed 0 bases and J shed 4 bases, with 13 bases lying between them. DNA for the CDR3: TGTGCCAGCAGCCAAGATAGGGGGGGACAATACAATGAGCAGTTCTTC. It translates to CASSQDRGGQYNEQFF.

The gene calls are TRBV7-8 and TRBJ1-5, with 8 bases aligning to TRBD1. Per germline, CDR1 SGHVS and CDR2 FQNEAQ. Trimming cost V 2 bases and J 5 bases; bases outside gene matches: 8. The CDR3 consists of 16 residues. The CDR3 spells CASSLSRTGLDQPQHF. In DNA form, the CDR3 reads TGTGCCAGCAGCTTAAGTAGGACAGGGCTCGATCAGCCCCAGCATTTT.

V gene TRBV6-1 combines with J gene TRBJ2-7; 7 bases map to TRBD2. Germline CDR1 MNHNS, CDR2 SASEGT. V was clipped by 10 bases and J by 1 base; unmatched bases: 10. The CDR3 is 14 residues long. This CDR3 reads CATSLGGRSYEQYF. The CDR3 DNA follows: TGTGCCACTTCTTTGGGGGGGAGGTCCTACGAGCAGTACTTC.

The chain employs TRBV7-8 and TRBJ1-2; tentatively, D is TRBD1 (6 bases). The V gene's germline CDR1 is SGHVS and CDR2 FQNEAQ. Trimming cost V 1 base and J 3 bases, with 12 bases left between them. The CDR3 covers 15 residues. The CDR3 DNA reads TGTGCCAGCAGCTTAGGTCCAGGGGAAGACTATGGCTACACCTTC. Protein sequence: CASSLGPGEDYGYTF.